The 9 T cell receptor beta chains in this list originate from one sample, sequenced in a study of PD-L1 blockade in urothelial cancer. Libraries were prepared by immunoSEQ multiplex PCR; TCRdb keeps only in-frame clonotypes and omits some of them. Here the sample spans approximately 58,000 clones, about 80% being singletons. The material sequenced was PBMCs, taken around atezolizumab (anti-PD-L1) treatment. The receptors here all came from a man in his 70s with urothelial cancer.

The gene calls are TRBV18 and TRBJ2-1; D remains unclear. Trimming removed 3 bases from V and 2 bases from J, with 11 bases in between. The length of the CDR3 is 15 residues. The germline gives CDR1 KGHSH, CDR2 LQKENI. CDR3 amino acids: CASSPAVGPYNEQFF. In DNA form, the CDR3 reads TGTGCCAGCTCACCTGCAGTTGGCCCCTACAATGAGCAGTTCTTC.

The V gene is TRBV30, the J gene TRBJ1-1; D possibly corresponds to TRBD1 (6 bases). The CDR3 runs 13 residues. Trimming shortened V by 0 bases and J by 10 bases, and 15 bases separated the two germline ends. Germline loops: CDR1 GTSNPN, CDR2 SVGIG (reference sequence). The CDR3, as DNA: TGTGCCTGGAGTGTACAGGGCGGTTTAGGAGCTTTCTTT. This sequence encodes CAWSVQGGLGAFF.

The chain has TRBV5-4 and TRBJ1-3; D is unclear. The V end was cut by 0 bases, the J end by 4 bases, with 14 bases between. Germline CDR1 reads SGHNT; CDR2 reads YYREEE (reference sequence). The CDR3 has 16 amino acids. CDR3 residues: CASSLDSGILGNTIYF. CDR3 DNA: TGTGCCAGCAGCTTGGACAGCGGGATTCTGGGAAACACCATATATTTT.

This clone showed up just a few times. The chain recombines TRBV10-3 with TRBJ1-2; TRBD1 aligns across 11 bases. CDR1 ENHRY and CDR2 SYGVKD come from the germline V gene. CDR3 length: 14 residues. Losses at the gene ends were 2 bases for V and 7 bases for J; bases not matched to a gene: 3. The CDR3 bases are TGTGCCATCAGTGAGAGGACAGGGGGCGGTGGCTACACCTTC. Encoded protein: CAISERTGGGGYTF.

The gene calls are TRBV18 and TRBJ2-5, with D possibly TRBD2 on 5 matching bases. CDR1 and CDR2 from the germline V gene are KGHSH and LQKENI. CDR3 length: 13 residues. V dropped 7 bases and J dropped 3 bases, with 12 bases sitting between them. The CDR3 DNA follows: TGTGCCAGCTTTACCGGACTTGAAGAGACCCAGTACTTC. Its translation is CASFTGLEETQYF.

This clone was counted only a few times. This chain uses TRBV11-1 with TRBJ2-1; perhaps TRBD2 as D (6 bases). Germline V gene sequence: CDR1 SGHAT, CDR2 FQDESV (reference sequence). Trimming left V 3 bases short and J 2 bases short, with 14 bases between. The CDR3 totals 16 residues. This chain's CDR3 is CASSFFLGGTYNEQFF. Here the CDR3 DNA reads TGTGCCAGCAGCTTTTTTTTGGGCGGGACCTACAATGAGCAGTTCTTC.

This clone was detected once. V is TRBV25-1 and J is TRBJ2-1, with 8 bases that match TRBD1. The germline CDR1 and CDR2 sequences are MGHDK and SYGVNS. V trimming: 4 bases; J trimming: 4 bases; junction bases outside the gene matches: 6. CDR3 size: 15 residues. DNA for the CDR3: TGTGCCAGCAGTGCGCAGGGGGCGAGGTACAATGAGCAGTTCTTC. It yields the protein CASSAQGARYNEQFF.

J is TRBJ2-7 and V is TRBV30; D is perhaps TRBD1 (5 bases). The CDR3 spans 15 residues. With 0 bases removed from V and 0 bases from J, the gap between germline ends came to 12 bases. Germline-derived CDR1 and CDR2 are GTSNPN and SVGIG (reference sequence). The CDR3 coding sequence is TGTGCCTGGAGTGTAGGGGTAAGGAGCTCCTACGAGCAGTACTTC. It yields the protein CAWSVGVRSSYEQYF.

The CDR3 region is CASSEDRVIYGYTF. DNA for the CDR3: TGTGCCAGCAGTGAAGATCGGGTTATCTATGGCTACACCTTC. V is TRBV6-1 and J is TRBJ1-2, with D unclear. Trimming stripped 1 base from V and 4 bases from J, with 10 bases between. The CDR3 extends over 14 amino acids. Looked up from germline, CDR1 is MNHNS and CDR2 is SASEGT.